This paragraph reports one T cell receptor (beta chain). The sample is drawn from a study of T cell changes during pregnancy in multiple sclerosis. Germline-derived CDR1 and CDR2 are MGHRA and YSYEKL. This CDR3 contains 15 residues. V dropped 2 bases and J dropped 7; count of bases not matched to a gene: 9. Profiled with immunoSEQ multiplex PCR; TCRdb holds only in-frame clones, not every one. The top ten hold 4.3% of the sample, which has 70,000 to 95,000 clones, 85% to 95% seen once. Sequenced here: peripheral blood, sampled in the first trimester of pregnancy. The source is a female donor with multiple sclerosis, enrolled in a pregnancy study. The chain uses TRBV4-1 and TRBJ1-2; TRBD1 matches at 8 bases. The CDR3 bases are TGCGCCAGCAGCCAATACTGGACAGGGAGAAGTGGCTACACCTTC. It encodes CASSQYWTGRSGYTF.